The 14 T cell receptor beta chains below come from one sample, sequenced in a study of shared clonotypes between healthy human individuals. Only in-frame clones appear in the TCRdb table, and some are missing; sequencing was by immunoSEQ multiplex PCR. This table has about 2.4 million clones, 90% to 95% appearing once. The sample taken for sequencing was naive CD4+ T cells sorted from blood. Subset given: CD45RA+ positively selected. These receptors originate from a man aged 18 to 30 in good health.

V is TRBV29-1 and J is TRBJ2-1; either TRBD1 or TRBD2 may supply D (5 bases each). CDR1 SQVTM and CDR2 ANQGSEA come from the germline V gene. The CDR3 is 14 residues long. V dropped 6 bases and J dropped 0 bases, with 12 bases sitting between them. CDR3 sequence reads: CSVRDGSSYNEQFF. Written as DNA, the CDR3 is TGCAGCGTGAGGGACGGTAGCTCCTACAATGAGCAGTTCTTC.

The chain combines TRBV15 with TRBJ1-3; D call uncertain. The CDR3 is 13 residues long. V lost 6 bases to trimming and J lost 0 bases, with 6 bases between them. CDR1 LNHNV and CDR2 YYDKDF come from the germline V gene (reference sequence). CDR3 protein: CATRESSGNTIYF. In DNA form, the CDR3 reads TGTGCCACCAGGGAATCCTCTGGAAACACCATATATTTT.

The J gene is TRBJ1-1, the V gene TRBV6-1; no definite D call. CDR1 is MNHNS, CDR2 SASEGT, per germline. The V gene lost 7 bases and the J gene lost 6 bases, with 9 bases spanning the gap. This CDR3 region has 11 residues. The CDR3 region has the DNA TGTGCCAGCATCAATGGGGCTGAAGCTTTCTTT. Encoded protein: CASINGAEAFF.

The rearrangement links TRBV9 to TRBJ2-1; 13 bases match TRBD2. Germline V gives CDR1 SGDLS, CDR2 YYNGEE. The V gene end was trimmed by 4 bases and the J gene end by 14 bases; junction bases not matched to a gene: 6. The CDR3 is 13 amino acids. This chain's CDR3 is CASSPRTSGSEFF. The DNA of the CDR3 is TGTGCCAGCAGCCCCCGGACTAGCGGGAGTGAGTTCTTC.

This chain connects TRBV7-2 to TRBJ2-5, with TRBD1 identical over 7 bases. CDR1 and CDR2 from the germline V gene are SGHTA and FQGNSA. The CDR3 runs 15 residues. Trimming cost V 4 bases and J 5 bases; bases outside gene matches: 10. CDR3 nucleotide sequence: TGTGCCAGCAGCTCCGGGACAGCCAGTTTGGAGACCCAGTACTTC. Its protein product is CASSSGTASLETQYF.

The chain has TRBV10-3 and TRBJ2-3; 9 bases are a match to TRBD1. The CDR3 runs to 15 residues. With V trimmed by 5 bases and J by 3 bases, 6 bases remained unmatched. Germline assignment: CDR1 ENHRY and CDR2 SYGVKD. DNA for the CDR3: TGTGCCATCAGTTTCACAGGGGGCGAGACAGATACGCAGTATTTT. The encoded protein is CAISFTGGETDTQYF.

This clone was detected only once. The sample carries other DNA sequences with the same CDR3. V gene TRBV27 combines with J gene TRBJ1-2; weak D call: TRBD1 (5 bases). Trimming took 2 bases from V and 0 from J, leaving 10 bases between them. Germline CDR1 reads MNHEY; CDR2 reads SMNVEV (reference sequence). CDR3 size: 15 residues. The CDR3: CASSLKQGANYGYTF. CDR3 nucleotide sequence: TGTGCCAGCAGTTTAAAGCAGGGCGCTAACTATGGCTACACCTTC.

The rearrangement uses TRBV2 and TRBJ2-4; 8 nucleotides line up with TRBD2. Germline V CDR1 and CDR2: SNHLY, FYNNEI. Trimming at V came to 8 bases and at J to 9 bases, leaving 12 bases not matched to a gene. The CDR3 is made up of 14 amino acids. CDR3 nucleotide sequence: TGTGCCAGCGGATCAGGACTAGCTGGTGTCATTCAGTACTTC. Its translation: CASGSGLAGVIQYF. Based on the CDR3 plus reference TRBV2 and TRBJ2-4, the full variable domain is EPEVTQTPSHQVTQMGQEVILRCVPISNHLYFYWYRQILGQKVEFLVSFYNNEISEKSEIFDDQFSVERPDGSNFTLKIRSTKLEDSAMYFCASGSGLAGVIQYFGAGTRLSVL.

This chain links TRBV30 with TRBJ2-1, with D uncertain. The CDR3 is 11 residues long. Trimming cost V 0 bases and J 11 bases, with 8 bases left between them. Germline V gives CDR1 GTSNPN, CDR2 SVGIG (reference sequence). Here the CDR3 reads CAWSVAQKQFF. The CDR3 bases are TGTGCCTGGAGTGTAGCCCAAAAGCAGTTCTTC.

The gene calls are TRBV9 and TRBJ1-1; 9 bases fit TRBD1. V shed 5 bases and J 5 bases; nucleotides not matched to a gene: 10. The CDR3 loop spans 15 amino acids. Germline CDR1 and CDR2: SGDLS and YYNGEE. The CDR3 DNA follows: TGTGCCAGCAGTACCCTTGGGACAGGGAGTACTGAAGCTTTCTTT. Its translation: CASSTLGTGSTEAFF.

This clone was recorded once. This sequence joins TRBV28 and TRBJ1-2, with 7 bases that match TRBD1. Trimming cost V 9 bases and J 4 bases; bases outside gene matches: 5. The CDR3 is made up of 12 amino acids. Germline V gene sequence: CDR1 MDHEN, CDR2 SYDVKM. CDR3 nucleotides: TGTGCCAGTCAGGGGGTACGCTATGGCTACACCTTC. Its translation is CASQGVRYGYTF.

The CDR3 sequence: CASRGTGHYEQYF. The CDR3 nucleotides are TGTGCCAGCAGGGGGACAGGGCACTACGAGCAGTACTTC. This sequence joins TRBV6-1 and TRBJ2-7; 9 positions agree with TRBD1. The CDR3 spans 13 residues. After removal of 6 bases from V and 3 bases from J, the junction contained 3 bases not matched to a gene. Germline V gene lookup returns CDR1 MNHNS and CDR2 SASEGT.

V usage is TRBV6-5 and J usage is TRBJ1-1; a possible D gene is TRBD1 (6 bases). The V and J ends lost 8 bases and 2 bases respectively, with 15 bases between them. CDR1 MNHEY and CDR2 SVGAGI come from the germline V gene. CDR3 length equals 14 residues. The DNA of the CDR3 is TGTGCCAGCTTGGGGGGGGCTCGAAACACTGAAGCTTTCTTT. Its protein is CASLGGARNTEAFF.

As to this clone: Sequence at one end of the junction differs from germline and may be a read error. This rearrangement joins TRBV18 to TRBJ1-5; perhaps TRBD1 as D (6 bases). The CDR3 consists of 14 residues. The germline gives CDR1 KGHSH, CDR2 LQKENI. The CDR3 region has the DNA TGTGCCAGCTCACCTGCCCAGGACAGTCAGCCCCGGCATTTT. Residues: CASSPAQDSQPRHF. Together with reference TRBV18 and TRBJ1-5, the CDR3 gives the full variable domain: NAGVMQNPRHLVRRRGQEARLRCSPMKGHSHVYWYRQLPEEGLKFMVYLQKENIIDESGMPKERFSAEFPKEGPSILRIQQVVRGDSAAYFCASSPAQDSQPRHFGDGTRLSIL.